The 9 T cell receptor beta chains in this list originate from one sample, sequenced in a study of graft-versus-host responses after intestinal transplantation (dated by TCRdb to the early 2020s). No antigen has been assigned to these receptors. The time point label, read with the paper, signifies: cells obtained before transplantation from donor or recipient. The library relied on the immunoSEQ multiplex PCR assay. TCRdb re-hosts the immuneACCESS table, in-frame sequences only. Its copies lack some clones; in the studies checked, an unresolved V gene accounts for under half of them, and the cause for the rest is not known. Present in this sample are under 85,000 clones, 85% to 95% of which were seen just once. The biggest ten clones account for around 0.57% of the sample. The source material was unstimulated CD8+ T cells sorted from spleen or lymph node cells, sampled before intestinal transplant. The receptor source for this set is a human donor who received an intestinal transplant.

In its sample, this clone was seen a few times. V and J are TRBV5-1 and TRBJ2-5; the match to TRBD2 covers 12 bases. Germline V gene data show CDR1 as SGHRS and CDR2 as YFSETQ. The junction had 12 bases not matched to a gene; V was cut back by 0 bases and J by 3 bases. The CDR3 contains 19 residues. The chain's CDR3 is CASSLEGAGTSGWEETQYF. The CDR3 region has the DNA TGCGCCAGCAGCTTGGAGGGGGCCGGGACTAGCGGGTGGGAAGAGACCCAGTACTTC.

This clone has a single count. This chain uses TRBV29-1 with TRBJ2-1, with 14 positions matching TRBD2. The CDR3 consists of 16 residues. V shed 2 bases and J 10 bases; nucleotides not matched to a gene: 10. Germline V gene lookup returns CDR1 SQVTM and CDR2 ANQGSEA. The CDR3: CSVERGLAGERGEQFF. The DNA for the CDR3 is TGCAGCGTTGAAAGGGGACTAGCGGGAGAACGGGGAGAGCAGTTCTTC.

V and J are TRBV7-6 and TRBJ1-5; D remains ambiguous. Germline V lookup: CDR1 SGHVS, CDR2 FNYEAQ. Trimming shortened V by 0 bases and J by 0 bases, and 6 bases separated the two germline ends. The CDR3 covers 15 residues. As DNA, the CDR3 is TGTGCCAGCAGCTTAGCGGCAGCTAGCAATCAGCCCCAGCATTTT. Translated, it gives CASSLAAASNQPQHF.

The chain has TRBV27 and TRBJ2-7; 8 bases agree with TRBD2. The CDR3 covers 16 residues. V lost 5 bases and J lost 3; bases outside the gene matches: 12. The germline CDR1 and CDR2 sequences are MNHEY and SMNVEV (reference sequence). The CDR3 protein is CASSPSGAGVFYEQYF. In DNA form, the CDR3 reads TGTGCCAGCAGTCCGTCAGGAGCGGGAGTTTTCTACGAGCAGTACTTC.

V usage is TRBV27 and J usage is TRBJ2-2; 13 nucleotides match TRBD2. Trimming took 5 bases from V and 4 from J; bases not matched to a gene: 10. The CDR3 extends over 18 amino acids. Germline V CDR1 and CDR2: MNHEY, SMNVEV (reference sequence). The chain's CDR3 is CASSPNPRLAGGTGELFF. The CDR3, as DNA: TGTGCCAGCAGTCCTAACCCTCGACTAGCGGGAGGCACCGGGGAGCTGTTTTTT.

Concerning this clone: At one end, the junction sequence differs from germline, possibly due to a read error. Other DNA sequences in this specimen translate into the identical CDR3. The chain combines TRBV28 with TRBJ2-3; D is uncertain. Germline V gene sequence: CDR1 MDHEN, CDR2 SYDVKM. This CDR3 region has 11 residues. The CDR3 region is CASSEYYTQYF. The CDR3 nucleotides read TGCGCCAGCAGCGAGTACTATACGCAGTATTTT.

The chain carries TRBV5-1 and TRBJ2-7; possibly TRBD2 for D (5 bases). V gave up 0 bases and J gave up 4 bases, with 14 bases separating them. CDR3 size: 15 residues. Germline assignment: CDR1 SGHRS and CDR2 YFSETQ. CDR3 in amino acids: CASSLGVSGQYEQYF. The CDR3 DNA sequence: TGCGCCAGCAGCTTGGGAGTAAGCGGCCAATACGAGCAGTACTTC.

As regards this clone: The same CDR3 also results from other DNA sequences found in this sample. The chain has TRBV7-6 and TRBJ1-6, with D perhaps TRBD1 (6 bases). Germline V lookup: CDR1 SGHVS, CDR2 FNYEAQ. The V gene lost 4 bases and the J gene lost 5 bases, with 15 bases spanning the gap. The CDR3 extends over 16 amino acids. CDR3 in amino acids: CASSSGWGPNNSPLHF. The CDR3 coding sequence is TGTGCCAGCAGCTCAGGCTGGGGGCCGAATAATTCACCCCTCCACTTT.

The V call is TRBV19, the J call TRBJ2-2, with 8 nucleotides matching TRBD1. The CDR3 extends over 14 amino acids. The V and J ends lost 6 bases and 15 bases, in that order; junction bases with no gene match: 15. Germline values: CDR1 LNHDA, CDR2 SQIVND (reference sequence). CDR3 nucleotide sequence: TGTGCCAGTAGCCCTCAACCGACAGGGGTTAGGTTGTTTTTT. This codes for CASSPQPTGVRLFF. Full variable domain (remainder filled in from reference TRBV19 and TRBJ2-2): DGGITQSPKYLFRKEGQNVTLSCEQNLNHDAMYWYRQDPGQGLRLIYYSQIVNDFQKGDIAEGYSVSREKKESFPLTVTSAQKNPTAFYLCASSPQPTGVRLFFGEGSRLTVL.